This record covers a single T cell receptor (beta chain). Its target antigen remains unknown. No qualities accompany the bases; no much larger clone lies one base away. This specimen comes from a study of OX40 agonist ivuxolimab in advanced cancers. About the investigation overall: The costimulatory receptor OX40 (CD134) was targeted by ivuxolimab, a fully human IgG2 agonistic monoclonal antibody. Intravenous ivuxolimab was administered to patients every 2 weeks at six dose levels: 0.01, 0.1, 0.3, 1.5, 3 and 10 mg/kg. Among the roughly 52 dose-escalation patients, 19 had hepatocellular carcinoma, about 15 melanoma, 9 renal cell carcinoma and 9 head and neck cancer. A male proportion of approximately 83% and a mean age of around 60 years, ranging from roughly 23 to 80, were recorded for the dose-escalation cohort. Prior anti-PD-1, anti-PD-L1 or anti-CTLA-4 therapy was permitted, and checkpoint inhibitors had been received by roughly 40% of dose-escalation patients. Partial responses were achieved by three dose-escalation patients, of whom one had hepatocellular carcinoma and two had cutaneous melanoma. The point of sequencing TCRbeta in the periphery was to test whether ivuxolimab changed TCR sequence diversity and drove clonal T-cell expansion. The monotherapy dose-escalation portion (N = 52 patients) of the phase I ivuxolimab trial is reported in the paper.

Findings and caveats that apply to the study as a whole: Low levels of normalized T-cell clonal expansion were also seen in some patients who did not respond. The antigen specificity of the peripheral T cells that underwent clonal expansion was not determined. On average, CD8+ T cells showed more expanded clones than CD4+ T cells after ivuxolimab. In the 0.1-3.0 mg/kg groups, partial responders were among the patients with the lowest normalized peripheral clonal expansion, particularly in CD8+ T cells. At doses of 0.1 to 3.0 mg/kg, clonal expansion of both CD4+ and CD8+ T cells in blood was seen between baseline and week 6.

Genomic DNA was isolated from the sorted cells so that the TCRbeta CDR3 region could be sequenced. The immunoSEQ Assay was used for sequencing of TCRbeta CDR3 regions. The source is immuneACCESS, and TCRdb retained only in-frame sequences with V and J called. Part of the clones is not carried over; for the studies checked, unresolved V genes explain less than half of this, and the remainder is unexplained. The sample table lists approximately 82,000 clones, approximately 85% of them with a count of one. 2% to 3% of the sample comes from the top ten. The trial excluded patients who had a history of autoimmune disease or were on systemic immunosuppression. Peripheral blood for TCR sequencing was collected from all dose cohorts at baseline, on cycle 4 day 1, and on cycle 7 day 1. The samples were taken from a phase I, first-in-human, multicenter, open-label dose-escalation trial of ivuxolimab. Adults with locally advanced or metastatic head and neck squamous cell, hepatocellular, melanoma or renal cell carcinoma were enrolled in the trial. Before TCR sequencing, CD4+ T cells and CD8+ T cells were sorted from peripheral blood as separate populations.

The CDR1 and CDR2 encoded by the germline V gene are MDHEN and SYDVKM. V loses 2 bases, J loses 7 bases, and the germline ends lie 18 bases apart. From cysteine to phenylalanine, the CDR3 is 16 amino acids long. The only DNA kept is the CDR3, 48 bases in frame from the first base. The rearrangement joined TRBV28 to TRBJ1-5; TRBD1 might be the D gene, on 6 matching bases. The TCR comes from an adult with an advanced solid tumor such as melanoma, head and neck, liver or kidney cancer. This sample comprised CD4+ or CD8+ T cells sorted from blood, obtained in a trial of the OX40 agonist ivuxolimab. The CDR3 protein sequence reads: CASSLIFFKGDQPQHF. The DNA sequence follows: TGTGCCAGCAGTTTAATCTTCTTCAAGGGGGACCAGCCCCAGCATTTT.